The 21 T cell receptor beta chains reported below all come from one sample, sequenced in a study of blood T cell repertoires in COVID-19. Sequenced by immunoSEQ multiplex PCR; TCRdb stores in-frame clones only, minus some. The data contain about 230,000 clones, about nine tenths of them singletons. Sequenced input: PBMCs or T cells enriched from blood (not recorded which). The receptor set was obtained from a woman in her 30s with acute COVID-19.

V gene TRBV15 combines with J gene TRBJ1-1, with TRBD1 matching over 8 bases. Germline CDR1 LNHNV, CDR2 YYDKDF (reference sequence). CDR3 length: 16 residues. The ends lost 1 base at V and 3 bases at J; junction bases unmatched: 7. CDR3 sequence: CATSRGTGTGHTEAFF. CDR3 in DNA: TGTGCCACCAGCAGAGGTACCGGGACAGGCCACACTGAAGCTTTCTTT.

This chain uses TRBV5-1 with TRBJ2-2; D unclear. There are 13 residues in the CDR3. The V end lost 1 base, the J end lost 11 bases, and 12 bases lay between the germline ends. Germline lookup yields CDR1 SGHRS and CDR2 YFSETQ. CDR3 in DNA: TGCGCCAGCAGCTTGCCGGTCAGAGGCGAGCTGTTTTTT. Its protein is CASSLPVRGELFF.

The chain has TRBV2 and TRBJ2-2, with 8 nucleotides matching TRBD1. Germline CDR1 and CDR2: SNHLY and FYNNEI. Trimming removed 6 bases from V and 1 base from J; junction bases left unmatched: 7. CDR3 length equals 16 residues. In nucleotides, the CDR3 is TGTGCCAGCAGACTAGGGACAGGACTGAACACCGGGGAGCTGTTTTTT. Residues: CASRLGTGLNTGELFF.

The J gene is TRBJ1-2, the V gene TRBV5-1; D perhaps matches TRBD1 (5 bases). Deletions cut 0 bases from V and 7 bases from J, with 10 bases between. The germline V gene encodes CDR1 SGHRS and CDR2 YFSETQ. CDR3 length equals 13 residues. Written as DNA, the CDR3 is TGCGCCAGCAGCTTGGCAGGGTACGGTGGCTACACCTTC. This translates into CASSLAGYGGYTF. The full variable domain, completed using reference TRBV5-1 and TRBJ1-2, is KAGVTQTPRYLIKTRGQQVTLSCSPISGHRSVSWYQQTPGQGLQFLFEYFSETQRNKGNFPGRFSGRQFSNSRSEMNVSTLELGDSALYLCASSLAGYGGYTFGSGTRLTVV.

This rearrangement joins TRBV5-6 to TRBJ2-3; 9 bases fit TRBD1. Trimming removed 3 bases from V and 2 bases from J; junction bases left unmatched: 10. Germline V gene sequence: CDR1 SGHDT, CDR2 YYEEEE. CDR3 length: 17 amino acids. This CDR3 reads CASSSLRDREFTDTQYF. CDR3 nucleotide sequence: TGTGCCAGCAGCTCCCTACGGGACAGGGAGTTCACAGATACGCAGTATTTT.

This rearrangement joins TRBV18 to TRBJ1-2; D not certain. This CDR3 is built from 14 residues. CDR1 is KGHSH and CDR2 is LQKENI in the germline V gene. V lost 3 bases and J lost 6, with 14 bases in between. Here the CDR3 reads CASSPRTGVDGYTF. The CDR3 DNA is TGTGCCAGCTCACCGCGCACGGGAGTGGATGGCTACACCTTC.

The chain joins TRBV4-1 to TRBJ1-1, with 7 positions matching TRBD1. With V trimmed by 6 bases and J by 5 bases, 12 bases remained unmatched. The CDR3 has 15 residues. Germline V CDR1 and CDR2: MGHRA, YSYEKL. CDR3 in amino acids: CASRQGIPSRTEAFF. In DNA form, the CDR3 reads TGCGCCAGCAGACAGGGGATCCCCTCTAGGACTGAAGCTTTCTTT.

The chain couples TRBV7-6 to TRBJ2-2; tentatively, D is TRBD1 (6 bases). V lost 4 bases and J 5 bases, leaving 11 bases between the germline ends. The CDR3 has 14 residues. Germline V lookup: CDR1 SGHVS, CDR2 FNYEAQ. CDR3 in amino acids: CASSSTTGTGELFF. Written as DNA, the CDR3 is TGTGCCAGCAGCTCGACAACAGGGACCGGGGAGCTGTTTTTT.

The chain combines TRBV5-1 with TRBJ1-4; tentative D call: TRBD1 (5 bases). V gave up 6 bases and J gave up 8 bases, with 14 bases separating them. Germline V gene lookup returns CDR1 SGHRS and CDR2 YFSETQ. This CDR3 is built from 13 residues. This chain's CDR3 is CASKEWQGEKLFF. The CDR3 DNA sequence: TGCGCCAGCAAAGAGTGGCAGGGAGAAAAACTGTTTTTT.

The V and J genes are TRBV29-1 and TRBJ1-2; D not certain. Germline V gene sequence: CDR1 SQVTM, CDR2 ANQGSEA. V dropped 7 bases and J dropped 5 bases, with 14 bases sitting between them. The CDR3 has 12 residues. CDR3 amino acids: CSGAVAGYGYTF. The CDR3 DNA reads TGCAGCGGGGCTGTGGCAGGTTATGGCTACACCTTC.

This chain links TRBV5-6 with TRBJ2-5; possible D gene TRBD1, 6 bases. The V end was cut by 3 bases, the J end by 5 bases, with 11 bases between. The CDR3 is made up of 13 amino acids. CDR1 and CDR2 from the germline V gene are SGHDT and YYEEEE. This CDR3 reads CASSSQGWETQYF. CDR3 nucleotides: TGTGCCAGCAGCTCACAGGGATGGGAGACCCAGTACTTC.

This clone has more than one count but fewer than ten. CDR3 sequence reads: CASSQRQGNSYEQYF. Here the CDR3 DNA reads TGTGCCAGCTCACAGAGGCAGGGGAACTCCTACGAGCAGTACTTC. The chain combines TRBV18 with TRBJ2-7; TRBD1 is a possible D gene (6 bases). Germline CDR1 is KGHSH and CDR2 is LQKENI. The germline V and J ends were trimmed by 4 bases and 0 bases, with 13 bases remaining between them. This CDR3 region has 15 residues.

The chain recombines TRBV19 with TRBJ1-2; D is possibly TRBD1 (6 bases). Germline assignment: CDR1 LNHDA and CDR2 SQIVND (reference sequence). Trimming pared 6 bases from V and 0 bases from J, leaving 17 bases between. CDR3 length: 16 amino acids. The CDR3 sequence: CASSMNIWTANYGYTF. Here the CDR3 DNA reads TGTGCCAGTAGCATGAATATATGGACAGCTAACTATGGCTACACCTTC.

CDR3 amino acids: CASSLHLGGGSTYNEQFF. In nucleotides, the CDR3 is TGTGCCAGCAGCCTTCACCTCGGGGGGGGGTCCACCTACAATGAGCAGTTCTTC. The chain uses TRBV3-1 (or the pseudogene TRBV3-2) and TRBJ2-1; the match to TRBD2 covers 8 bases. Germline assignment: CDR1 LGHDT and CDR2 YNNKEL (reference sequence). V lost 4 bases, J lost 2 bases, and 13 bases stayed unmatched. CDR3 length: 18 amino acids.

This chain uses TRBV6-2 or TRBV6-3 with TRBJ1-4; D is uncertain. CDR3 length: 15 residues. Germline CDR1 reads MNHEY; CDR2 reads SVGEGT. V lost 5 bases and J 5 bases, leaving 15 bases between the germline ends. CDR3: CASSNQVGENEKLFF. CDR3 DNA: TGTGCCAGCAGTAATCAGGTCGGGGAGAATGAAAAACTGTTTTTT.

The chain couples TRBV6-5 to TRBJ1-6; 8 bases are a match to TRBD1. Germline CDR1 is MNHEY and CDR2 is SVGAGI. The CDR3 covers 16 residues. V lost 4 bases to trimming and J lost 3 bases; unmatched junction nucleotides: 5. CDR3 loop: CASSFATGDYNSPLHF. For the CDR3, the DNA is TGTGCCAGCAGTTTCGCGACAGGGGACTATAATTCACCCCTCCACTTT.

The chain is built from TRBV7-9 and TRBJ1-4; D may be TRBD1 (5 bases). The germline gives CDR1 SEHNR, CDR2 FQNEAQ (reference sequence). The CDR3 extends over 15 amino acids. V lost 6 bases and J 1 base, leaving 12 bases between the germline ends. CDR3 region: CASSTQGLTNEKLFF. Here the CDR3 DNA reads TGTGCCAGCAGTACTCAGGGTTTAACTAATGAAAAACTGTTTTTT.

The chain joins TRBV7-9 to TRBJ2-5; D may be TRBD2 (7 bases). Germline V gene sequence: CDR1 SEHNR, CDR2 FQNEAQ (reference sequence). The CDR3 loop spans 19 amino acids. V lost 4 bases, J lost 2 bases, and 26 bases lay in between. This CDR3 reads CASSSLAGALWGPQETQYF. The CDR3 bases are TGTGCCAGCAGCTCCCTGGCGGGGGCCTTATGGGGCCCACAAGAGACCCAGTACTTC.

This chain uses TRBV5-5 with TRBJ1-2; TRBD1 agrees at 7 bases. Trimming cost V 4 bases and J 9 bases; bases outside gene matches: 9. The length of the CDR3 is 13 residues. Germline V gene sequence: CDR1 SGHKS, CDR2 YYEKEE (reference sequence). The CDR3 region is CASSPDRVGRYTF. The CDR3 DNA reads as TGTGCCAGCAGCCCCGACAGGGTTGGTCGCTACACCTTC.

A remark on this clone: Other DNA sequences in the sample encode the same CDR3. The CDR3 loop is CASSFRGGYGYTF. The CDR3 DNA is TGTGCCAGCAGTTTTCGCGGGGGCTATGGCTACACCTTC. The J gene is TRBJ1-2, the V gene TRBV27; D perhaps matches TRBD1 (5 bases). CDR3 size: 13 residues. V gave up 3 bases and J gave up 4 bases, with 9 bases separating them. Germline V gene sequence: CDR1 MNHEY, CDR2 SMNVEV (reference sequence).

The gene calls are TRBV11-2 and TRBJ2-7; 9 bases line up with TRBD1. From germline, CDR1 is SGHAT and CDR2 FQNNGV. The CDR3 totals 15 residues. V lost 5 bases and J lost 7; bases outside the gene matches: 12. CDR3 DNA sequence: TGTGCCAGCAGCCCCCCCCGGACAGGGGCGAGAGAGCAGTACTTC. It encodes CASSPPRTGAREQYF.